The table lists the clone carrying this TCR beta chain with a few counts. Its antigen remains unidentified. This sample includes further DNA sequences coding for the same CDR3. The data stem from a study of shared clonotypes between healthy human individuals. Whole-study findings and limits: Relative to their counterparts shared across all four donors, non-shared clonotypes exhibited diminished generation probabilities. Large sequencing depth failed to make sorted-subset sequencing complete, rarefaction showed.

Looked up from germline, CDR1 is MNHEY and CDR2 is SMNVEV (reference sequence). The CDR3 totals 14 residues. Trimming cost V 3 bases and J 8 bases, with 13 bases left between them. Method: immunoSEQ multiplex PCR; TCRdb's copy keeps in-frame clones and lacks some. There are over a million clones in the sample; approximately 78% occur only once, and roughly 0.65% lies in the top ten. Each donor was a Caucasian adult residing in Nashville, Tennessee. CD4+ cells were split into CD45RA+ naive and CD45RA-negative memory subsets. Sequencing used memory CD4+ T cells from PBMCs. Subset given: CD45RA-negative fraction. This receptor was obtained from a man between 18 and 29 years old in good health. Some clones in this sample may be carry-over from other donors' samples. V usage is TRBV27 and J usage is TRBJ1-4; D is ambiguous. The CDR3 DNA reads as TGTGCCAGCAGTTTGGTCCGGGAGGGCGAAAAACTGTTTTTT. Protein sequence: CASSLVREGEKLFF. The whole variable domain, filled in from reference TRBV27 and TRBJ1-4, reads EAQVTQNPRYLITVTGKKLTVTCSQNMNHEYMSWYRQDPGLGLRQIYYSMNVEVTDKGDVPEGYKVSRKEKRNFPLILESPSPNQTSLYFCASSLVREGEKLFFGSGTQLSVL.